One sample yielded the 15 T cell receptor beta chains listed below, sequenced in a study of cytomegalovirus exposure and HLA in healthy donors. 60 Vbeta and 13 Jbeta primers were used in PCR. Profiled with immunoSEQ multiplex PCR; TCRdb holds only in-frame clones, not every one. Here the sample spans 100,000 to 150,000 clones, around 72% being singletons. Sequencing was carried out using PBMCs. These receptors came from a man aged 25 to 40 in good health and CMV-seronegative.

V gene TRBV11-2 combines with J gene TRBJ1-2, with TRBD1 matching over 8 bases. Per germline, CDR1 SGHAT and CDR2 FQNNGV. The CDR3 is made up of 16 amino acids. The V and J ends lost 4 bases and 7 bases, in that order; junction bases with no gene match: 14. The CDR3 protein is CASSSRRTGNIRGYTF. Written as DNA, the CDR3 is TGTGCCAGCAGCTCTAGAAGGACAGGGAATATCCGTGGCTACACCTTC.

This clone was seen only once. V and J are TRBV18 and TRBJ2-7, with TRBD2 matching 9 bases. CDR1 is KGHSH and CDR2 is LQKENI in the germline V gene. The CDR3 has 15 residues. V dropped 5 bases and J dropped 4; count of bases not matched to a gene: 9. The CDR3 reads CASSSPSGDPYEQYF. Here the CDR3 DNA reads TGTGCCAGCTCATCCCCTAGCGGGGATCCGTACGAGCAGTACTTC.

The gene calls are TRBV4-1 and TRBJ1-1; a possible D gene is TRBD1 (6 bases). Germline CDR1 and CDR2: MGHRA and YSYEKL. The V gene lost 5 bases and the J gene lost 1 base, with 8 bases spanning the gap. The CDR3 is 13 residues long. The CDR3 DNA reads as TGCGCCAGCAGCTCACAGGGGAACACTGAAGCTTTCTTT. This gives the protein CASSSQGNTEAFF.

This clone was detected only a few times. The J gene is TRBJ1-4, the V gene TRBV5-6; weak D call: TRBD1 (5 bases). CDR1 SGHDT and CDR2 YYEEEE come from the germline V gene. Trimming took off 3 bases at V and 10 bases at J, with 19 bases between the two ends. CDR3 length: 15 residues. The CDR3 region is CASSSKGLRDGKLFF. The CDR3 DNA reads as TGTGCCAGCAGCTCAAAGGGACTCAGGGATGGAAAACTGTTTTTT.

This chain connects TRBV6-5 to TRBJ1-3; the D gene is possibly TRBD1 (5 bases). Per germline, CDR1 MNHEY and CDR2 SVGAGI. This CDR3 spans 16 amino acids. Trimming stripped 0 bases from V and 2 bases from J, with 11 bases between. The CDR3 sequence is CASSYSSWTTGNTIYF. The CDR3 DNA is TGTGCCAGCAGTTACTCGAGTTGGACAACTGGAAACACCATATATTTT.

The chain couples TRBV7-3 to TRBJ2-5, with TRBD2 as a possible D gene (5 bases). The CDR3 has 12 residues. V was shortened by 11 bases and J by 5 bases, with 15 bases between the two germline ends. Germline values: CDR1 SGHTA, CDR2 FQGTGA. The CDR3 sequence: CAGTHGGETQYF. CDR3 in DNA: TGTGCCGGAACTCATGGCGGGGAGACCCAGTACTTC.

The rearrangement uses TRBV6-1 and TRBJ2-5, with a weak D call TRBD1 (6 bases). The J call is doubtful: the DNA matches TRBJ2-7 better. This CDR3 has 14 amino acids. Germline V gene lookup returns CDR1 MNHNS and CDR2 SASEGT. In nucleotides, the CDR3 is TGTGCCAGCACAGAACAGGGTGTGGGATACGAGCAGTACTTC. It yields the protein CASTEQGVGYEQYF.

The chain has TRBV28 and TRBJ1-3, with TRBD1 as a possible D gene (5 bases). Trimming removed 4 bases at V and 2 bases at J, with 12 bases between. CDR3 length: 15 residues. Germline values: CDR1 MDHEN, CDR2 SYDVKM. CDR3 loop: CASSSGGEAGNTIYF. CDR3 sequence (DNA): TGTGCCAGCAGTTCGGGGGGGGAAGCTGGAAACACCATATATTTT.

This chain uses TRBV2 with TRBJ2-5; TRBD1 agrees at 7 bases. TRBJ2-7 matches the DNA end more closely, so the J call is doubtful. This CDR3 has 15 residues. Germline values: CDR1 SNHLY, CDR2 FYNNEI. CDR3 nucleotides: TGTGCCAGCAGTGAATTTGGACAGGCTGCGTACGAGCAGTACTTC. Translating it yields CASSEFGQAAYEQYF.

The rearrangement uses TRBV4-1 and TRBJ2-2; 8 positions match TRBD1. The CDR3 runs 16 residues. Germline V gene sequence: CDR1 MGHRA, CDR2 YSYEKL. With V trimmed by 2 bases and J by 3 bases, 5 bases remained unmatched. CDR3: CASSQHRGDDTGELFF. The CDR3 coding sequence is TGCGCCAGCAGCCAACACAGGGGGGACGACACCGGGGAGCTGTTTTTT.

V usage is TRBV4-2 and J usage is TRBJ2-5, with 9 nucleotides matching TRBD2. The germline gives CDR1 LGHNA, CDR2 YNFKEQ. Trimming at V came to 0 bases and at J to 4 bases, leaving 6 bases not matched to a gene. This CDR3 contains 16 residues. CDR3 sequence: CASSQELAGDRETQYF. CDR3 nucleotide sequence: TGTGCCAGCAGCCAAGAATTAGCGGGGGATAGAGAGACCCAGTACTTC.

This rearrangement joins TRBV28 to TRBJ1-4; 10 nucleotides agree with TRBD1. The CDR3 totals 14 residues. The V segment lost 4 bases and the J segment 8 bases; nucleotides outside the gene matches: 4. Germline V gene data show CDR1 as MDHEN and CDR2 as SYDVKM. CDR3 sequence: CASSSGQGPEKLFF. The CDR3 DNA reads TGTGCCAGCAGTTCGGGACAGGGGCCCGAAAAACTGTTTTTT.

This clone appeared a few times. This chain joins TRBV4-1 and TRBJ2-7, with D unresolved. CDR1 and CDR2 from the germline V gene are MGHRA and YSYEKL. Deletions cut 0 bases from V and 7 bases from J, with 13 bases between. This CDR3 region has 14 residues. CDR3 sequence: CASSQDKQSGEQYF. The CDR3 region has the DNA TGCGCCAGCAGCCAAGATAAACAGTCTGGGGAGCAGTACTTC.

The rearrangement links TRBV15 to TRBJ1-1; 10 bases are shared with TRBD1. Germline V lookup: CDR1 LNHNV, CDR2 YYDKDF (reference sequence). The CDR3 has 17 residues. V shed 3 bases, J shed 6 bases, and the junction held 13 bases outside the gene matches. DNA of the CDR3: TGTGCCACCAGCAGGAGTTTGGGTGACAGGGGGCGGCCTGAAGCTTTCTTT. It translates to CATSRSLGDRGRPEAFF.

CDR3 sequence (DNA): TGCGCCAGCAGCTTGTCCAGCGGTGACTATGGCTACACCTTC. It codes for CASSLSSGDYGYTF. The V and J genes are TRBV5-1 and TRBJ1-2; D is unclear. Germline-derived CDR1 and CDR2 are SGHRS and YFSETQ. This CDR3 is 14 amino acids long. Trimming removed 1 base from V and 3 bases from J, with 10 bases in between.